Shown below are 31 T cell receptor beta chains from a single sample sequenced in a study of response to subunit inactivated influenza vaccine. TCRdb processed the RT-PCR reads anew with MiXCR; each CDR3 protein has one entry. The sample includes 650,000 to 800,000 distinct CDR3 sequences, around 13% of them seen just once. The sequences come from PBMCs from blood, collected around two weeks before vaccination. These receptors originate from a man in his forties or fifties who received an inactivated influenza vaccine.

The DNA of the CDR3 is TGCAGTGCCCCCCTAGCCGGGGAGACCCAGTACTTC. This sequence encodes CSAPLAGETQYF. The chain recombines TRBV20-1 with TRBJ2-5; D is perhaps TRBD2 (5 bases). The CDR3 has 12 residues. Trimming shortened V by 6 bases and J by 5 bases, and 13 bases separated the two germline ends. In germline, CDR1 is DFQATT, CDR2 SNEGSKA (reference sequence).

This clonotype has just a few counts. This chain links TRBV20-1 with TRBJ2-2; D is uncertain. V was shortened by 5 bases and J by 1 base, with 14 bases between the two germline ends. This CDR3 has 15 residues. CDR1 and CDR2 (germline): DFQATT, SNEGSKA (reference sequence). The chain's CDR3 is CSAPYGGLNTGELFF. CDR3 in DNA: TGCAGTGCTCCGTATGGCGGCCTGAACACCGGGGAGCTGTTTTTT.

This clonotype has only a few counts. This chain uses TRBV20-1 with TRBJ1-2; 10 bases agree with TRBD1. This CDR3 is built from 12 residues. Per the germline V gene, CDR1 is DFQATT and CDR2 is SNEGSKA (reference sequence). The CDR3 loop is CSGTGAHYGYTF. CDR3 in DNA: TGCAGCGGGACAGGGGCGCACTATGGCTACACCTTC.

This chain links TRBV19 with TRBJ1-6; D may be TRBD1 (5 bases). V lost 9 bases and J 6 bases, leaving 12 bases between the germline ends. Germline V gene sequence: CDR1 LNHDA, CDR2 SQIVND (reference sequence). CDR3 size: 13 residues. CDR3 sequence reads: CASPDRLNSPLHF. CDR3 DNA: TGTGCCAGCCCCGACAGACTTAATTCACCCCTCCACTTT.

The CDR3 region is CATSDKGYGTDTQYF. The CDR3 region has the DNA TGTGCCACCAGCGATAAGGGCTACGGCACAGATACGCAGTATTTT. The chain employs TRBV24-1 and TRBJ2-3; D is unclear. The germline V gene has CDR1 KGHDR and CDR2 SFDVKD. The germline V and J ends were trimmed by 7 bases and 1 base, with 14 bases remaining between them. CDR3 length: 15 residues.

The chain combines TRBV6-2 or TRBV6-3 with TRBJ1-5; possible D gene TRBD1, 6 bases. CDR3 length: 14 amino acids. V dropped 7 bases and J dropped 9 bases, with 19 bases sitting between them. CDR1 is MNHEY and CDR2 is SVGEGT in the germline V gene. The CDR3 protein is CASNQDSPHRPQHF. Here the CDR3 DNA reads TGTGCCAGCAATCAGGACAGCCCCCATAGGCCCCAGCATTTT.

J is TRBJ1-3 and V is TRBV9; no definite D call. V shed 4 bases and J shed 0 bases, with 17 bases lying between them. The CDR3 sequence is 17 residues long. CDR1 is SGDLS and CDR2 is YYNGEE in the germline V gene. The chain's CDR3 is CASSLNPGSRSGNTIYF. The CDR3 region has the DNA TGTGCCAGCAGCCTCAATCCCGGGTCGCGCTCTGGAAACACCATATATTTT.

The chain couples TRBV13 to TRBJ1-1; D unresolved. Germline CDR1 and CDR2: PRHDT and FYEKMQ (reference sequence). Deletions cut 5 bases from V and 6 bases from J, with 13 bases between. The CDR3 runs to 13 residues. The CDR3 sequence: CASSPIGVAEAFF. The CDR3 DNA is TGTGCCAGCAGCCCTATCGGGGTCGCTGAAGCTTTCTTT.

The chain joins TRBV7-9 to TRBJ2-3, with D tentatively TRBD1 or TRBD2 (5 bases each). Trimming removed 5 bases at V and 7 bases at J, with 19 bases between. Germline V gene data show CDR1 as SEHNR and CDR2 as FQNEAQ (reference sequence). CDR3 length: 15 amino acids. CDR3 DNA sequence: TGTGCCAGCAGCCCCCTGGTGCGACGGGGCCATACGCAGTATTTT. Its protein is CASSPLVRRGHTQYF.

CDR3 in amino acids: CASRRLAGAFYEQYF. The CDR3 DNA is TGTGCCAGCAGAAGACTAGCGGGAGCATTCTACGAGCAGTACTTC. The chain combines TRBV6-2 or TRBV6-3 with TRBJ2-7; 12 bases match TRBD2. The CDR3 consists of 15 residues. The germline gives CDR1 MNHEY, CDR2 SVGEGT. With V trimmed by 6 bases and J by 3 bases, 6 bases remained unmatched.

The rearrangement joins TRBV7-2 to TRBJ2-3; D possibly matches TRBD1 or TRBD2 (5 bases each). The CDR3 is 15 residues long. V lost 2 bases to trimming and J lost 3 bases, with 12 bases between them. Germline V lookup: CDR1 SGHTA, CDR2 FQGNSA. CDR3 sequence: CASSLNLGRTDTQYF. The CDR3 DNA follows: TGTGCCAGCAGCTTAAACCTGGGACGGACAGATACGCAGTATTTT.

This chain uses TRBV4-1 with TRBJ2-7, with 8 bases fitting TRBD2. The length of the CDR3 is 15 residues. Germline values: CDR1 MGHRA, CDR2 YSYEKL. V shed 5 bases and J 5 bases; nucleotides not matched to a gene: 11. CDR3 nucleotide sequence: TGCGCCAGCAGCTCGTCCATCGGGAGGGCCAACGAGCAGTACTTC. Translating it yields CASSSSIGRANEQYF.

This clonotype was seen only a few times. The CDR3 DNA reads TGCGCCAGCAGTGCTCCCGAGACTAGTGGAGAGACCCAGTACTTC. It codes for CASSAPETSGETQYF. The J gene is TRBJ2-5, the V gene TRBV10-2; D is possibly TRBD2 (6 bases). The germline CDR1 and CDR2 sequences are WSHSY and SAAADI. This CDR3 is built from 15 residues. V gave up 4 bases and J gave up 4 bases, with 16 bases separating them.

V and J are TRBV5-1 and TRBJ2-5; D remains ambiguous. V was pared by 2 bases and J by 2 bases, with 7 bases between. CDR3 size: 13 residues. Germline CDR1 reads SGHRS; CDR2 reads YFSETQ. The CDR3 nucleotides are TGCGCCAGCAGCTTTTTTCCTCAAGAGACCCAGTACTTC. Translating it yields CASSFFPQETQYF.

V is TRBV12-3 or TRBV12-4 and J is TRBJ1-1; D is unclear. Trimming pared 6 bases from V and 1 base from J, leaving 9 bases between. The CDR3 is made up of 13 amino acids. The DNA of the CDR3 is TGTGCCAGCAGACGCCAGAAGAACACTGAAGCTTTCTTT. Protein: CASRRQKNTEAFF.

The rearrangement uses TRBV7-6 and TRBJ1-1; 7 positions match TRBD1. The CDR3 is made up of 15 amino acids. Germline loops: CDR1 SGHVS, CDR2 FNYEAQ. V lost 4 bases, J lost 1 base, and 6 bases stayed unmatched. The CDR3 region has the DNA TGTGCCAGCAGCTCAATACAGGGGTGGAACACTGAAGCTTTCTTT. Protein: CASSSIQGWNTEAFF.

This clonotype occurred many times. V and J are TRBV6-2 or TRBV6-3 and TRBJ2-6; no clear D gene. The CDR3 extends over 13 amino acids. The germline V and J ends were trimmed by 6 bases and 4 bases, with 7 bases remaining between them. Germline CDR1 reads MNHEY; CDR2 reads SVGEGT. The CDR3 sequence is CASRKGGANVLTF. The CDR3 DNA follows: TGTGCCAGCAGAAAAGGGGGGGCCAACGTCCTGACTTTC.

In its sample, this clonotype was seen a few times. The gene calls are TRBV20-1 and TRBJ2-3; D perhaps matches TRBD2 (5 bases). CDR3 length equals 14 residues. Germline-derived CDR1 and CDR2 are DFQATT and SNEGSKA (reference sequence). V was clipped by 3 bases and J by 3 bases, with 13 bases between them. Here the CDR3 reads CSASEEVGTDTQYF. The CDR3 nucleotides read TGCAGTGCTAGTGAGGAGGTCGGAACAGATACGCAGTATTTT.

There are a few counts of this clonotype. This chain links TRBV12-3 or TRBV12-4 with TRBJ2-7, with a weak D call TRBD1 (5 bases). V shed 6 bases and J shed 5 bases, with 20 bases lying between them. CDR3 length: 15 amino acids. The CDR3 nucleotides are TGTGCCAGCAGACCTACAGGAAGTCCGGCCCACGAGCAGTACTTC. Protein sequence: CASRPTGSPAHEQYF.

This clonotype was seen a handful of times. CDR3 sequence (DNA): TGTGCCAGCAGTGACCACCTGGAGGGGGCCGGGTACGAGCAGTACTTC. It codes for CASSDHLEGAGYEQYF. The chain employs TRBV6-4 and TRBJ2-7; D is possibly TRBD1 (7 bases). The CDR3 spans 16 residues. Germline V gene lookup returns CDR1 MRHNA and CDR2 SNTAGT. V was cut by 2 bases and J by 4 bases, with 18 bases left in between.

This clonotype has only a few counts. V is TRBV11-2 and J is TRBJ1-3; 11 bases map to TRBD1. The CDR3 has 18 amino acids. Germline-derived CDR1 and CDR2 are SGHAT and FQNNGV. The trim removed 3 bases at V and 8 bases at J, leaving 15 bases unmatched. The CDR3 DNA reads TGTGCCAGCAGCTTCACCATCCCAGGACAGGGGGCGAGGGACACCATATATTTT. Translated, it gives CASSFTIPGQGARDTIYF. Based on the CDR3 plus reference TRBV11-2 and TRBJ1-3, the full variable domain is EAGVAQSPRYKIIEKRQSVAFWCNPISGHATLYWYQQILGQGPKLLIQFQNNGVVDDSQLPKDRFSAERLKGVDSTLKIQPAKLEDSAVYLCASSFTIPGQGARDTIYFGEGSWLTVV.

This clonotype came up many times. This chain's CDR3 is CASTWRQGETQYF. For the CDR3, the DNA is TGCGCCAGCACCTGGAGGCAGGGCGAGACCCAGTACTTC. The J gene is TRBJ2-5, the V gene TRBV5-1; perhaps D is TRBD1 or TRBD2 (5 bases each). CDR3 length equals 13 residues. Germline CDR1 is SGHRS and CDR2 is YFSETQ. V was trimmed by 6 bases and J by 5 bases, leaving 14 bases between them.

V gene TRBV20-1 combines with J gene TRBJ2-7; the match to TRBD1 covers 9 bases. This CDR3 has 13 amino acids. V dropped 6 bases and J dropped 2; count of bases not matched to a gene: 5. The V gene's germline CDR1 is DFQATT and CDR2 SNEGSKA (reference sequence). The CDR3 DNA is TGCAGTGCAGGGACAGGGCGCCCCTACGAGCAGTACTTC. This gives the protein CSAGTGRPYEQYF.

A few counts support this clonotype. The chain employs TRBV12-3 or TRBV12-4 and TRBJ2-7; 7 positions match TRBD1. This CDR3 comprises 15 residues. V was pared by 1 base and J by 3 bases, with 6 bases of the junction left unmatched. The CDR3 sequence is CASSLGWTGDYEQYF. CDR3 nucleotides: TGTGCCAGCAGTTTAGGATGGACAGGTGACTACGAGCAGTACTTC.

This chain joins TRBV2 and TRBJ2-1; 8 bases match TRBD2. Germline V gives CDR1 SNHLY, CDR2 FYNNEI. The CDR3 sequence is 14 residues long. Trimming at V came to 2 bases and at J to 9 bases, leaving 6 bases not matched to a gene. CDR3 residues: CASSEFGLAREQFF. The CDR3 bases are TGTGCCAGCAGTGAATTTGGACTAGCCCGTGAGCAGTTCTTC.

This clonotype was detected a few times. This sequence joins TRBV7-2 and TRBJ1-1; D may be TRBD1 (6 bases). The V gene's germline CDR1 is SGHTA and CDR2 FQGNSA. V dropped 2 bases and J dropped 1 base, with 11 bases sitting between them. The CDR3 contains 15 residues. The DNA for the CDR3 is TGTGCCAGCAGCTTATTACAGGGAGCGAACACTGAAGCTTTCTTT. It is translated as CASSLLQGANTEAFF. The whole variable domain, remainder taken from reference TRBV7-2 and TRBJ1-1, is GAGVSQSPSNKVTEKGKDVELRCDPISGHTALYWYRQSLGQGLEFLIYFQGNSAPDKSGLPSDRFSAERTGGSVSTLTIQRTQQEDSAVYLCASSLLQGANTEAFFGQGTRLTVV.

This clonotype was picked up many times. The chain links TRBV12-3 or TRBV12-4 to TRBJ1-1; no firm D call. The CDR3 totals 14 residues. Trimming shortened V by 4 bases and J by 1 base, and 10 bases separated the two germline ends. DNA for the CDR3: TGTGCCAGCAGTTATGGAGGAGAGAACACTGAAGCTTTCTTT. Its translation: CASSYGGENTEAFF.

The V gene is TRBV6-2 or TRBV6-3, the J gene TRBJ2-3; 12 bases line up with TRBD2. This CDR3 contains 16 residues. V lost 10 bases to trimming and J lost 5 bases; unmatched junction nucleotides: 13. CDR1 MNHEY and CDR2 SVGEGT come from the germline V gene. The CDR3 DNA reads as TGTGCCACTCGCCCCTCTAGCGGGAGGGCTCAAGATACGCAGTATTTT. Residues: CATRPSSGRAQDTQYF.

The chain carries TRBV18 and TRBJ2-1, with D tentatively TRBD1 (6 bases). Germline loops: CDR1 KGHSH, CDR2 LQKENI. Trimming removed 1 base from V and 5 bases from J, with 18 bases in between. This CDR3 comprises 17 residues. CDR3 residues: CASSPRMPDRQNNEQFF. The CDR3 DNA sequence: TGTGCCAGCTCACCACGTATGCCGGACAGACAAAACAATGAGCAGTTCTTC.

The rearrangement links TRBV7-2 to TRBJ2-7, with 10 bases matching TRBD1. With 4 bases clipped from V and 5 bases from J, the junction kept 8 bases outside the gene matches. The CDR3 loop spans 15 amino acids. The germline CDR1 and CDR2 sequences are SGHTA and FQGNSA. The CDR3 sequence is CASSWTGTGEHEQYF. The CDR3 DNA reads as TGTGCCAGCAGCTGGACCGGGACAGGGGAACACGAGCAGTACTTC.

The rearrangement joins TRBV20-1 to TRBJ2-2; TRBD2 matches 11 bases. Unmatched junction bases numbered 4, after V lost 0 bases and J lost 1 base. This CDR3 comprises 17 residues. CDR1 and CDR2 from the germline V gene are DFQATT and SNEGSKA (reference sequence). The DNA of the CDR3 is TGCAGTGCTAGAGACCTTCTAGCGGGGGGGAACACCGGGGAGCTGTTTTTT. This translates into CSARDLLAGGNTGELFF.